This TCR beta chain was observed in a study of post-analysis software for immune sequencing data (dated by TCRdb to between 2014 and 2017). Background for the entire study: Relapsing-remitting, secondary progressive and progressive-relapsing multiple sclerosis were recorded as disease courses, and subtype annotation was lacking for some patients. A subset of samples was prepared in parallel using single-end sample barcoding, then pooled and co-amplified after Illumina adapter ligation. The patient repertoires were compared against around eleven previously published healthy control repertoires obtained from donors aged about 6 to 27 years. Study-wide conclusions, independent of this receptor: When samples were clustered directly using the F measure, samples prepared in the same batch co-clustered strongly, which prompted a batch-effect correction. A few TRBV segments, including TRBV5-6, TRBV5-1 and TRBV20-1, were significantly more frequent in patients than controls. Compared with controls, multiple sclerosis patients had significantly lower normalized Chao1 diversity, a finding suggesting substantial peripheral T-cell clonal expansion. The multiple sclerosis patient group was slightly younger than the control group.

The method behind the library was PCR. The instrument was an Illumina HiSeq 2500. Unique molecular identifiers were incorporated into TCR beta cDNA libraries to reduce PCR and sequencing biases. Every 1 to 10 million input T cells yielded roughly 500,000 cDNA molecules, meaning each molecule approximated one T cell. Patient libraries were prepared and sequenced with the same protocol used for the earlier healthy control dataset. Samples belonging to the same batch were prepared together, multiplexed and sequenced on a shared HiSeq lane. Under the source paper's analysis protocol: Raw barcoded reads were processed with MIGEC, discarding single-read molecular identifier groups before consensus assembly and CDR3 extraction. Clonotype tables were post-analysed with VDJtools, normalizing diversity by down-sampling all datasets to the smallest sample size. To correct batch-related cross-sample contamination, repertoire overlap clustering matched CDR3 amino acid sequences but not nucleotide sequences. TCRdb trimmed the raw reads at Q25, called clones with MiXCR and kept productive beta chains. CDR3 protein sequences are deduplicated, and each keeps its most common genes and DNA. The V and J calls and clone size come from TCRdb's table, not from the authors' own analysis. The sample yields almost 700,000 distinct CDR3 sequences; about 60% were counted once. Approximately 11% of the sample is taken by the ten largest.

Between the V and J ends, shortened by 4 bases and 6 bases respectively, the junction contains 11 bases. The germline V gene supplies CDR1 SQVTM and CDR2 ANQGSEA. From cysteine to phenylalanine, the CDR3 is 12 amino acids long. Of all the DNA, just the CDR3 is kept, 36 bases in frame from base 1. TCR beta repertoires were profiled from peripheral blood of more than ten young patients with multiple sclerosis to demonstrate the VDJtools post-analysis software. The multiple sclerosis patients were children and adolescents ranging in age from roughly 6 to 15 years. Worth noting for this clonotype: The clone's antigen remains unknown. Base quality data are lacking; no much larger clone is found one base away.

The rearrangement combines TRBV29-1 with TRBJ2-3; a confident D gene designation cannot be given. Material: blood. This TCR derives from a girl aged 2-10 years with multiple sclerosis. The sequence in DNA is TGCAGCGTTGGAGACCCCCTGGATACGCAGTATTTT. Translation gives CSVGDPLDTQYF.